The 27 T cell receptor beta chains listed next were all sequenced from one sample in a study of Graves' ophthalmopathy and Graves' hyperthyroidism. Amplification targeted the TCR beta CDR3 regions, with RNA transcripts as the source material. Second-round multiplex PCR came after first-round RT-PCR with HTBI primers. One entry per CDR3 protein, called by TCRdb with MiXCR from the multiplex PCR reads. The sample contains a few hundred thousand distinct CDR3 sequences, roughly 39% of which appear only once. Input material: peripheral blood or thyroid tissue (not recorded which). Source of these receptors: an adult man with Graves' hyperthyroidism.

Note on this clonotype: A much larger clone sits a single nucleotide away, making a read error possible. The V and J genes are TRBV7-3 and TRBJ1-1, with D possibly matching TRBD1 (6 bases). Germline CDR1 and CDR2: SGHTA and FQGTGA. This CDR3 has 14 residues. This chain's CDR3 is CASSYQQGNSEAFF. DNA of the CDR3: TGCGCCAGCAGCTACCAACAGGGAAACTCTGAAGCTTTCTTT.

J is TRBJ1-6 and V is TRBV7-2, with TRBD1 matching 9 bases. The CDR3 contains 18 residues. Germline V lookup: CDR1 SGHTA, CDR2 FQGNSA. V was clipped by 1 base and J by 7 bases; unmatched bases: 11. CDR3 DNA sequence: TGTGCCAGCAGCTTAGAGGGGACAGGGCTTTTTGGAAATTCACCCCTCCACTTT. Amino acids: CASSLEGTGLFGNSPLHF.

This clonotype was recorded many times. The V call is TRBV5-1, the J call TRBJ1-1; D may be TRBD1 (5 bases). CDR1 and CDR2 from the germline V gene are SGHRS and YFSETQ. Trimming removed 0 bases from V and 5 bases from J, with 14 bases in between. This CDR3 has 15 amino acids. CDR3 DNA: TGCGCCAGCAGCTTGGAAGTCGCAGGGATAACTGAAGCTTTCTTT. Residues: CASSLEVAGITEAFF.

The CDR3 region has the DNA TGTGCCAGCAGTCCCCTCGGACAGACAACCTACGAGCAGTACTTC. Amino acid sequence: CASSPLGQTTYEQYF. The V call is TRBV12-3 or TRBV12-4, the J call TRBJ2-7; D might be TRBD1 (6 bases). This CDR3 contains 15 residues. Trimming left V 5 bases short and J 2 bases short, with 16 bases between.

V usage is TRBV11-3 and J usage is TRBJ2-7; a weak D match, TRBD2 (5 bases). The CDR3 length is 13 residues. CDR1 SGHNT and CDR2 YENEEA come from the germline V gene. Trimming took off 2 bases at V and 6 bases at J, with 11 bases between the two ends. For the CDR3, the DNA is TGTGCCAGCAGCTTATATCGGGGTGCCGAGCAGTACTTC. Its protein is CASSLYRGAEQYF.

The chain joins TRBV10-2 to TRBJ1-1; 7 nucleotides line up with TRBD1. Germline V gene lookup returns CDR1 WSHSY and CDR2 SAAADI. The CDR3 contains 17 residues. V lost 4 bases, J lost 3 bases, and 14 bases stayed unmatched. CDR3 sequence: CASSVNVRRGRDTEAFF. The CDR3 coding sequence is TGCGCCAGCAGTGTAAATGTCCGAAGGGGGCGAGACACTGAAGCTTTCTTT.

This clonotype was counted many times. Relative to the germline gene, one junction end is altered; a read error may explain this. V and J are TRBV29-1 and TRBJ2-2; D gene unclear. Germline V gene sequence: CDR1 SQVTM, CDR2 ANQGSEA. This CDR3 has 12 amino acids. CDR3 sequence reads: CSVAPDTGELFF. The CDR3 DNA follows: TGCAGCGTTGCACCTGACACTGGGGAGCTGTTTTTT.

A word on this clonotype: This CDR3 is missing its conserved last phenylalanine or tryptophan, likely due to a read error. The chain uses TRBV5-1 and TRBJ2-6; D is uncertain. Germline V gene data show CDR1 as SGHRS and CDR2 as YFSETQ. V lost 1 base to trimming and J lost 0 bases, with 5 bases between them. The CDR3 runs to 15 residues. The CDR3 sequence: CASSLLGSGANVLTP. In DNA, the CDR3 is TGCGCCAGCAGCTTGCTGGGCTCTGGGGCCAACGTCCTGACTCCA.

The chain joins TRBV15 to TRBJ2-7, with D unresolved. V dropped 5 bases and J dropped 4 bases, with 3 bases sitting between them. The CDR3 is 10 amino acids. The germline gives CDR1 LNHNV, CDR2 YYDKDF (reference sequence). CDR3 in DNA: TGTGCCACCAGCGCGTACGAGCAGTACTTC. It specifies CATSAYEQYF.

The chain recombines TRBV29-1 with TRBJ1-1; D might be TRBD1 (6 bases). Trimming stripped 4 bases from V and 4 bases from J, with 16 bases between. Germline V gives CDR1 SQVTM, CDR2 ANQGSEA. This CDR3 spans 14 amino acids. The CDR3 nucleotides read TGCAGCGTTGGGACAGCGACGGATAGCACTGAAGCTTTCTTT. Translated, it gives CSVGTATDSTEAFF. The full variable domain, its missing parts supplied by reference TRBV29-1 and TRBJ1-1, is SAVISQKPSRDICQRGTSLTIQCQVDSQVTMMFWYRQQPGQSLTLIATANQGSEATYESGFVIDKFPISRPNLTFSTLTVSNMSPEDSSIYLCSVGTATDSTEAFFGQGTRLTVV.

A remark on this clonotype: The junction departs from the called germline gene at one end, perhaps through a read error. CDR3 DNA sequence: TGTGCCAGTAGTATGTCACTAGCGGGGGGGGAGACCCGGTACTTC. This gives the protein CASSMSLAGGETRYF. The chain is built from TRBV19 and TRBJ2-5; 13 bases agree with TRBD2. From germline, CDR1 is LNHDA and CDR2 SQIVND (reference sequence). The CDR3 is 15 amino acids.

This clonotype has at least ten counts. The chain has TRBV7-9 and TRBJ1-2, with no clear D. The CDR3 contains 14 residues. V lost 1 base and J lost 1, with 7 bases in between. Germline V CDR1 and CDR2: SEHNR, FQNEAQ (reference sequence). Here the CDR3 reads CASSLVGVNYGYTF. The CDR3 DNA reads TGTGCCAGCAGCTTAGTTGGGGTTAACTATGGCTACACCTTC.

The chain is built from TRBV7-2 and TRBJ1-5, with D perhaps matching TRBD1 (6 bases). This CDR3 comprises 14 residues. Trimming removed 5 bases at V and 14 bases at J, with 22 bases between. Germline V gene lookup returns CDR1 SGHTA and CDR2 FQGNSA. The CDR3: CASSKPGLAGHEHF. The DNA for the CDR3 is TGTGCCAGCAGCAAACCGGGACTAGCGGGACATGAGCATTTT.

This chain connects TRBV5-4 to TRBJ1-2; no clear D gene. CDR1 and CDR2 (germline): SGHNT, YYREEE (reference sequence). V lost 4 bases and J 8 bases, leaving 15 bases between the germline ends. This CDR3 region has 13 residues. In DNA, the CDR3 is TGTGCCAGCAGCAACTATGGGAAAGGAGGCTACACCTTC. It translates to CASSNYGKGGYTF.

Worth noting for this clonotype: A read error may explain this, as a much larger clone is one base away. The J gene is TRBJ2-7, the V gene TRBV6-1, with D perhaps matching TRBD1 (5 bases). The ends were cut back, 10 bases at V and 6 bases at J, with 13 bases in the middle. The CDR3 spans 11 residues. Germline loops: CDR1 MNHNS, CDR2 SASEGT. The CDR3 bases are TGTGCCACACACAGGTCGAGCGAGCAGTACTTC. Residues: CATHRSSEQYF.

The chain joins TRBV24-1 to TRBJ2-2, with a weak D call TRBD1 (5 bases). Trimming left V 3 bases short and J 3 bases short, with 16 bases between. There are 17 residues in the CDR3. Germline CDR1 reads KGHDR; CDR2 reads SFDVKD. CDR3 amino acids: CATSDPARTNDTGELFF. CDR3 bases: TGTGCCACCAGTGATCCTGCCAGGACAAATGACACCGGGGAGCTGTTTTTT.

The CDR3 nucleotides read TGTGCTAGTGGTCCAGAATTACAGGGGGTTTGGAAGCAGCCCCAGCATTTT. Protein sequence: CASGPELQGVWKQPQHF. The chain combines TRBV12-3 or TRBV12-4 with TRBJ1-5, with 8 bases lining up with TRBD1. The CDR3 sequence is 17 residues long.

This clonotype was picked up many times. This chain joins TRBV11-1 and TRBJ1-1, with D unclear. Germline CDR1 is SGHAT and CDR2 is FQDESV (reference sequence). The CDR3 totals 14 residues. Trimming left V 6 bases short and J 3 bases short, with 14 bases between. CDR3 DNA: TGTGCCAGCAGATTACCCGGCCGGGACACTGAAGCTTTCTTT. The encoded protein is CASRLPGRDTEAFF.

Ten or more counts support this clonotype. This chain uses TRBV29-1 with TRBJ2-7, with TRBD1 matching over 7 bases. V was clipped by 1 base and J by 0 bases; unmatched bases: 12. Germline assignment: CDR1 SQVTM and CDR2 ANQGSEA. The CDR3 covers 17 residues. DNA for the CDR3: TGCAGCGTTGAAGGGACCTCCGGGACAGAGAGCTCCTACGAGCAGTACTTC. Its translation: CSVEGTSGTESSYEQYF.

This clonotype was seen repeatedly, ten times or more. The rearrangement links TRBV6-1 to TRBJ1-2; possibly TRBD1 for D (6 bases). Trimming cost V 2 bases and J 2 bases, with 12 bases left between them. Germline lookup yields CDR1 MNHNS and CDR2 SASEGT. This CDR3 has 15 amino acids. This CDR3 is CASSEREDRNYGYTF. CDR3 sequence (DNA): TGTGCCAGCAGTGAACGAGAGGACAGAAACTATGGCTACACCTTC.

This clonotype was observed at least ten times. Given a much more abundant clone one base away, this may be a read error. The chain uses TRBV2 and TRBJ1-4, with D perhaps matching TRBD1 (5 bases). The CDR3 totals 14 residues. The germline gives CDR1 SNHLY, CDR2 FYNNEI. V was trimmed by 6 bases and J by 10 bases, leaving 18 bases between them. CDR3: CASSRGTAGGKLFF. The CDR3 nucleotides are TGTGCCAGCAGCCGCGGGACCGCGGGTGGAAAACTGTTTTTT.

The chain has TRBV2 and TRBJ1-2, with D tentatively TRBD1 (6 bases). CDR3 length: 14 amino acids. Germline V lookup: CDR1 SNHLY, CDR2 FYNNEI. V gave up 2 bases and J gave up 2 bases, with 9 bases separating them. CDR3 sequence (DNA): TGTGCCAGCAGTGAATGGCAGGGGAACTATGGCTACACCTTC. Its protein product is CASSEWQGNYGYTF.

The chain has TRBV6-4 and TRBJ1-2; TRBD1 agrees at 9 bases. The germline gives CDR1 MRHNA, CDR2 SNTAGT. This CDR3 comprises 17 residues. V shed 6 bases and J 4 bases; nucleotides not matched to a gene: 15. CDR3 in amino acids: CASSQGSQGAQAYGYTF. The CDR3, as DNA: TGTGCCAGCAGCCAAGGGTCACAGGGGGCGCAGGCCTATGGCTACACCTTC.

V gene TRBV9 combines with J gene TRBJ2-5, with TRBD2 matching over 7 bases. The CDR3 has 14 residues. Germline lookup yields CDR1 SGDLS and CDR2 YYNGEE. J gave up 10 bases and V 0 bases, and 9 bases lay outside the gene matches. DNA for the CDR3: TGTGCCAGCAGCGTAGTGGGGAGCGGGACGTTCCAGTACTTC. Amino acid sequence: CASSVVGSGTFQYF.

The V and J genes are TRBV5-1 and TRBJ1-4, with a possible D match to TRBD1 (5 bases). The length of the CDR3 is 15 residues. Between the trimmed V and J ends, which lost 3 bases and 5 bases, there was a span of 14 bases. In germline, CDR1 is SGHRS, CDR2 YFSETQ. The CDR3 spells CASSSGLAGNEKLFF. The CDR3 DNA sequence: TGCGCCAGCAGCTCGGGACTAGCGGGGAATGAAAAACTGTTTTTT.

The J gene is TRBJ2-7, the V gene TRBV28; D is perhaps TRBD1 (6 bases). Germline assignment: CDR1 MDHEN and CDR2 SYDVKM. The CDR3 has 15 residues. The V and J ends lost 7 bases and 0 bases respectively, with 16 bases between them. As DNA, the CDR3 is TGTGCCAGCACGGGCCCAGGGGCGAGCTCCTACGAGCAGTACTTC. Translated, it gives CASTGPGASSYEQYF.

The J gene is TRBJ2-2, the V gene TRBV29-1; D is ambiguous. CDR3 length: 13 residues. Trimming removed 6 bases from V and 0 bases from J, with 8 bases in between. Germline V gene sequence: CDR1 SQVTM, CDR2 ANQGSEA. The CDR3 loop is CSVADPNTGELFF. The CDR3 DNA follows: TGCAGCGTGGCAGACCCGAACACCGGGGAGCTGTTTTTT.